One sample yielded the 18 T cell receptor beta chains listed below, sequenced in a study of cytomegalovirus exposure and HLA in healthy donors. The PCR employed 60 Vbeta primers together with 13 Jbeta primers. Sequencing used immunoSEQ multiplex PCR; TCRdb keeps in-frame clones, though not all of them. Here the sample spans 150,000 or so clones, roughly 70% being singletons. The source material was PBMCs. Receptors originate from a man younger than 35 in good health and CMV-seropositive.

The chain's CDR3 is CASSRDRVEQYF. DNA for the CDR3: TGTGCCAGCAGCCGGGACAGGGTCGAGCAGTACTTC. The chain combines TRBV13 with TRBJ2-7; TRBD1 matches at 9 bases. The CDR3 covers 12 residues. V dropped 5 bases and J dropped 6; count of bases not matched to a gene: 2. Germline-derived CDR1 and CDR2 are PRHDT and FYEKMQ (reference sequence).

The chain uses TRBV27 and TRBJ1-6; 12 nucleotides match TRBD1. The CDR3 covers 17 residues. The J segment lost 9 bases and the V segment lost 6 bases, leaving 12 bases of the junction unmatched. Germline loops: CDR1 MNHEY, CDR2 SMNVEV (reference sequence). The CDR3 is CASRSLGDRGRSSPLHF. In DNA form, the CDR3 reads TGTGCCAGCAGGTCCTTAGGGGACAGGGGGCGTTCTTCACCCCTCCACTTT.

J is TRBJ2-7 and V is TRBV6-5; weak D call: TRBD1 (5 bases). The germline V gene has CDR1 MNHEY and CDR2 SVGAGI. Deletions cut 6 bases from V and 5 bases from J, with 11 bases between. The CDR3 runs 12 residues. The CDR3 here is CASRESGNEQYF. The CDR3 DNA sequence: TGTGCCAGCAGAGAATCAGGGAACGAGCAGTACTTC.

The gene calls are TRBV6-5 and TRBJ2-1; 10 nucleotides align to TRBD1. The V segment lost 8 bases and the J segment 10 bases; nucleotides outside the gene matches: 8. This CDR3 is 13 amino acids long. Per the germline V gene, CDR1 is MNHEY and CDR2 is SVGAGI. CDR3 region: CASYRQGAGEQFF. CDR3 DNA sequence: TGTGCCAGCTATAGACAGGGGGCGGGAGAGCAGTTCTTC.

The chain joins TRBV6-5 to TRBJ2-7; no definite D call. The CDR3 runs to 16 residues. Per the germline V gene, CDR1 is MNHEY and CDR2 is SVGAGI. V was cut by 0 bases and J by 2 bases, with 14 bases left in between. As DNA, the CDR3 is TGTGCCAGCAGTTACTCGGGTTCCACTGACACCTACGAGCAGTACTTC. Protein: CASSYSGSTDTYEQYF.

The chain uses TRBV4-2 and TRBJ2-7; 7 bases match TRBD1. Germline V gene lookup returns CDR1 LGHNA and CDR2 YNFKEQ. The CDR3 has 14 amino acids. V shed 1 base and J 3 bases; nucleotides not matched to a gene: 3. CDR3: CASSQGQGIYEQYF. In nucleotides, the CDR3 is TGTGCCAGCAGCCAAGGACAGGGAATCTACGAGCAGTACTTC.

For the CDR3, the DNA is TGTGCCAGCAGCTTAGCTTGGCAGGGCGGTGAGCAGTTCTTC. Amino acid sequence: CASSLAWQGGEQFF. This chain connects TRBV7-2 to TRBJ2-1; TRBD1 is a possible D gene (5 bases). Germline V CDR1 and CDR2: SGHTA, FQGNSA. The CDR3 is 14 residues long. Trimming left V 0 bases short and J 9 bases short, with 12 bases between.

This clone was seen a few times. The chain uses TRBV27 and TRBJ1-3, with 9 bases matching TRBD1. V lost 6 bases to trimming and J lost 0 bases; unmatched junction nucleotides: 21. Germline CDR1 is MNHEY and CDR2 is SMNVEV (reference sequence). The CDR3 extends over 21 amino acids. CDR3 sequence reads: CASSRYSQTLRDRDSGNTIYF. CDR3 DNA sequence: TGTGCCAGCAGCCGATACTCCCAAACTTTACGGGACAGGGACTCTGGAAACACCATATATTTT.

CDR3 residues: CASSPDLYTGELFF. The CDR3 nucleotides read TGTGCCAGCAGCCCAGACTTGTACACCGGGGAGCTGTTTTTT. The gene calls are TRBV9 and TRBJ2-2; D not certain. V lost 4 bases to trimming and J lost 3 bases, with 10 bases between them. Germline V gene sequence: CDR1 SGDLS, CDR2 YYNGEE. This CDR3 region has 14 residues.

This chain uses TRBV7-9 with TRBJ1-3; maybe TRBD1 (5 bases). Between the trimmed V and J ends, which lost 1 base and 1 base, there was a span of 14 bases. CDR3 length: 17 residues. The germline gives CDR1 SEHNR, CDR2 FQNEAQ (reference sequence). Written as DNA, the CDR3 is TGTGCCAGCAGCTTAGTGGTAGGGACTCTTTCTGGAAACACCATATATTTT. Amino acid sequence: CASSLVVGTLSGNTIYF.

The CDR3, as DNA: TGTGCCAGCAGCCCGGGACAGGGAATCACAGATACGCAGTATTTT. Translated, it gives CASSPGQGITDTQYF. The chain employs TRBV7-6 and TRBJ2-3; 9 positions agree with TRBD1. The V gene end was trimmed by 5 bases and the J gene end by 2 bases; junction bases not matched to a gene: 5. Germline CDR1 is SGHVS and CDR2 is FNYEAQ. This CDR3 region has 15 residues.

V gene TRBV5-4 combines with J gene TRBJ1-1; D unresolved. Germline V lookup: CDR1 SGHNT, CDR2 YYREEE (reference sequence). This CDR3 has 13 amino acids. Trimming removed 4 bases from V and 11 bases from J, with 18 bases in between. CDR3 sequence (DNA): TGTGCCAGCAGCCCCGAGCCACCAGGTGGGGCTTTCTTT. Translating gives CASSPEPPGGAFF.

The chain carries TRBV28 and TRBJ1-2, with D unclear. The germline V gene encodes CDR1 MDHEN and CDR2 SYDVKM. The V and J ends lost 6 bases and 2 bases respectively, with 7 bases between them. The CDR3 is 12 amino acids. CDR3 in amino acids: CASSPVNYGYTF. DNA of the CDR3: TGTGCCAGCAGCCCCGTGAACTATGGCTACACCTTC.

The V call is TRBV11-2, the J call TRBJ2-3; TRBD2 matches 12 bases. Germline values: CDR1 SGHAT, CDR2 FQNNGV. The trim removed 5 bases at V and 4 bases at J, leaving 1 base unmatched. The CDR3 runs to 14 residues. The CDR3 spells CASSLAGGSDTQYF. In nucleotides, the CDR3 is TGTGCCAGCAGCCTAGCGGGAGGGTCAGATACGCAGTATTTT.

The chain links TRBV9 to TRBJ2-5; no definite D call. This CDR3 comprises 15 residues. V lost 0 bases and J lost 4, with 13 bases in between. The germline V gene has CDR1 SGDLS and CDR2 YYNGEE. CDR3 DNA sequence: TGTGCCAGCAGCGTAGTCCAAGCGCCGCGAGAGACCCAGTACTTC. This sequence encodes CASSVVQAPRETQYF. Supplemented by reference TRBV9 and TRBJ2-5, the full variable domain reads DSGVTQTPKHLITATGQRVTLRCSPRSGDLSVYWYQQSLDQGLQFLIQYYNGEERAKGNILERFSAQQFPDLHSELNLSSLELGDSALYFCASSVVQAPRETQYFGPGTRLLVL.

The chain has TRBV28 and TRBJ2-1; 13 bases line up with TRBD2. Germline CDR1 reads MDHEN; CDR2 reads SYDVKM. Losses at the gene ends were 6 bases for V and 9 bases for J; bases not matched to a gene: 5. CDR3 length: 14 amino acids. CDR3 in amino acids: CASSGLAGAGEQFF. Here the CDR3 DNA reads TGTGCCAGCAGCGGACTAGCGGGAGCCGGTGAGCAGTTCTTC.

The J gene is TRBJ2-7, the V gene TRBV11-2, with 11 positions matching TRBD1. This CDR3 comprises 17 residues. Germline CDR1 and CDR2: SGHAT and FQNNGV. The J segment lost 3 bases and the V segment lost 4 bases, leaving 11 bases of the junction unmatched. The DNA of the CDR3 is TGTGCCAGCAGCTACCCAGGCGGACAGGGGGCACGCTACGAGCAGTACTTC. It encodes CASSYPGGQGARYEQYF.

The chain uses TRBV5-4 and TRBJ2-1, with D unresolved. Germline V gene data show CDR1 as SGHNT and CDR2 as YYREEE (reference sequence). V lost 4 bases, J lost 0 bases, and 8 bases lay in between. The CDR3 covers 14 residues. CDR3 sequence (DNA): TGTGCCAGCAGCGCAACGGGCTCCTACAATGAGCAGTTCTTC. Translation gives CASSATGSYNEQFF.